These T cell receptor beta chains were read from a single sample in a study of OX40 agonist ivuxolimab in advanced cancers. Sequencing was performed with immunoSEQ multiplex PCR; in TCRdb, only in-frame clones are kept and a portion is missing. The sample consists of approximately 77,000 clones, roughly 92% of them appearing once. The sequencing used CD4+ or CD8+ T cells sorted from blood, collected in a trial of the OX40 agonist ivuxolimab. The receptor set was obtained from an adult with an advanced solid tumor such as melanoma, head and neck, liver or kidney cancer. Each CDR3 is given with its conserved first and last residue. The D gene is left open where the match is weak. Rows may omit the clone size; those that give it use once, few, many or a size class.

CDR3 protein,CDR3 DNA,V gene,D gene,clone size,CDR3 length,J gene
CASSPRRDRAMGNEQFF,TGTGCCAGCAGCCCACGGCGGGACAGGGCAATGGGCAATGAGCAGTTCTTC,TRBV7-9,TRBD1,once,17,TRBJ2-1
CASSLLDSYEQYF,TGCGCCAGCAGTCTCCTCGACTCCTACGAGCAGTACTTC,TRBV23-1,NA,NA,13,TRBJ2-7
CASSSHGTSTDTQYF,TGTGCCAGCAGTTCACATGGTACTAGCACAGATACGCAGTATTTT,TRBV6-6,NA,NA,15,TRBJ2-3
CASRGKSSYEQYF,TGTGCCAGCAGGGGAAAAAGCTCCTACGAGCAGTACTTC,TRBV11-3,NA,NA,13,TRBJ2-7
CASSSGIKHGLVTNEQFF,TGTGCCAGCAGCTCCGGCATAAAGCATGGACTAGTAACCAATGAGCAGTTCTTC,TRBV12-1,NA,NA,18,TRBJ2-1
CASSRAITSYEQYF,TGTGCCAGCAGCCGCGCTATAACCTCCTACGAGCAGTACTTC,TRBV7-8,NA,once,14,TRBJ2-7
CSVPRPTGFNNEQFF,TGCAGCGTTCCGCGTCCCACAGGATTCAACAATGAGCAGTTCTTC,TRBV29-1,NA,NA,15,TRBJ2-1
CASSSRDIRNEQFF,TGTGCCAGCAGCTCCCGGGACATACGCAATGAGCAGTTCTTC,TRBV7-2,NA,once,14,TRBJ2-1
CASSPTGVGGEQYF,TGCGCCAGCAGCCCAACCGGGGTCGGGGGCGAGCAGTACTTC,TRBV5-1,NA,NA,14,TRBJ2-7
CSESGAGDTQYF,TGCAGCGAGAGCGGAGCGGGGGATACGCAGTATTTT,TRBV29-1,TRBD2,NA,12,TRBJ2-3
CASSSASTGIGYTF,TGTGCCAGCAGCTCGGCCTCAACAGGGATCGGCTACACCTTC,TRBV7-3,NA,NA,14,TRBJ1-2
CASSKEDRGYTGELFF,TGTGCCAGCAGCAAAGAAGACAGGGGGTATACCGGGGAGCTGTTTTTT,TRBV21-1,NA,few,16,TRBJ2-2
CASSRGRVETQYF,TGTGCCAGTAGTAGGGGCAGGGTGGAGACCCAGTACTTC,TRBV19,NA,NA,13,TRBJ2-5
CAIRPGQPNTEAFF,TGTGCCATCCGACCAGGGCAACCGAACACTGAAGCTTTCTTT,TRBV28,NA,NA,14,TRBJ1-1
CASSELAGGGEQYF,TGTGCCAGCAGTGAGCTAGCGGGAGGAGGCGAGCAGTACTTC,TRBV6-1,TRBD2,NA,14,TRBJ2-7
CASSLVPGRNYGYTF,TGCGCCAGCAGCTTGGTGCCAGGGCGGAACTATGGCTACACCTTC,TRBV5-1,NA,NA,15,TRBJ1-2
CASTSAGAGYGYTF,TGTGCCAGCACGTCCGCCGGGGCCGGCTATGGCTACACCTTC,TRBV28,NA,NA,14,TRBJ1-2
CASSSDRAAEQYF,TGTGCCAGCAGCTCCGATAGGGCAGCCGAGCAGTACTTC,TRBV7-6,NA,once,13,TRBJ2-7